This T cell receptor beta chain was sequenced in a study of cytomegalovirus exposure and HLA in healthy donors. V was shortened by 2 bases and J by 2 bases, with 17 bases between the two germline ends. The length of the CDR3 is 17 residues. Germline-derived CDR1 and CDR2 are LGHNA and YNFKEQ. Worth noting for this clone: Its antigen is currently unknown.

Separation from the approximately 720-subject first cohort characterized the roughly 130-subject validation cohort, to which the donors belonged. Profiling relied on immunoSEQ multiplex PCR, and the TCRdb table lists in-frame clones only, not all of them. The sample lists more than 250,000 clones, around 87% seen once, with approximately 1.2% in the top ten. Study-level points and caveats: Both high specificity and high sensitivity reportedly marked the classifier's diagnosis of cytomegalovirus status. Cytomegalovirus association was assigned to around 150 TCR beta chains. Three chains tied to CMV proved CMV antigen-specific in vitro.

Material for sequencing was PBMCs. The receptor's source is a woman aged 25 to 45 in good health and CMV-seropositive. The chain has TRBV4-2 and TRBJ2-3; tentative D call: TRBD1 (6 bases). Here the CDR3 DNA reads TGTGCCAGCAGCCAAAAACAGGGCATGGTGGACACAGATACGCAGTATTTT. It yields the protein CASSQKQGMVDTDTQYF.